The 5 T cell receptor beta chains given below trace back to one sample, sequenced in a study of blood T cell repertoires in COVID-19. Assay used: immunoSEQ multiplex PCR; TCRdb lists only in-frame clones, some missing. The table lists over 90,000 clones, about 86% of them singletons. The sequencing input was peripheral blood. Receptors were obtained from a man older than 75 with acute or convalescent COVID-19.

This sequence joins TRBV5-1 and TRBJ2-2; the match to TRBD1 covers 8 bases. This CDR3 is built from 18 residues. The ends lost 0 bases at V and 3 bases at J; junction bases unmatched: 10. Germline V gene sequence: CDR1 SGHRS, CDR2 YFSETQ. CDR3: CASSLEQGGARYTGELFF. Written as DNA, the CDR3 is TGCGCCAGCAGCTTGGAACAGGGGGGCGCCAGGTACACCGGGGAGCTGTTTTTT.

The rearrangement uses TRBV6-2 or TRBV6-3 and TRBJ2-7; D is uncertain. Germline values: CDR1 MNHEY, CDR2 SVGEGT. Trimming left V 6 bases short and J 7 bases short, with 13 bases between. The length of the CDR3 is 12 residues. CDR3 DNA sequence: TGTGCCAGCAGCCCGACGGGTGGGGAGCAGTACTTC. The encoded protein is CASSPTGGEQYF.

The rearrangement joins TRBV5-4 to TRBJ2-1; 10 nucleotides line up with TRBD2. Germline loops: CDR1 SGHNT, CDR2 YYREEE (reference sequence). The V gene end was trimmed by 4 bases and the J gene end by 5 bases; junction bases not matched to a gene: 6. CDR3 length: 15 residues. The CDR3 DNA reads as TGTGCCAGCAGCCCCGCTAGCGGGAGAGACAATGAGCAGTTCTTC. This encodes CASSPASGRDNEQFF.

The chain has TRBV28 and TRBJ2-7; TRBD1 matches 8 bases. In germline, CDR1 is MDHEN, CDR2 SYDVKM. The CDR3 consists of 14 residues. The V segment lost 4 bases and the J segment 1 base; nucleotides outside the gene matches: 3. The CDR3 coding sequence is TGTGCCAGCAGTTCCGGACAGGGATCCTACGAGCAGTACTTC. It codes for CASSSGQGSYEQYF.

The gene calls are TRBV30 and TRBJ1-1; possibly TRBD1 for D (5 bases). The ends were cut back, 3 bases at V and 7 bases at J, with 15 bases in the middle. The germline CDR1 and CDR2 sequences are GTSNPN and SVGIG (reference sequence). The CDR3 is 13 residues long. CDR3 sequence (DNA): TGTGCCTGGAGGGAGGGGTCAGCGTATGAAGCTTTCTTT. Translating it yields CAWREGSAYEAFF.